These 20 T cell receptor beta chains came from one sample sequenced in a study of blood T cell repertoires in COVID-19. TCRdb keeps only in-frame clones here, not all; method: immunoSEQ multiplex PCR. The table includes approximately 110,000 clones, roughly 80% detected once. Sequenced input: peripheral blood. The receptors here all came from a woman aged 40 to 50 with acute or convalescent COVID-19.

The chain combines TRBV6-5 with TRBJ2-1; maybe TRBD2 (5 bases). Germline values: CDR1 MNHEY, CDR2 SVGAGI. This CDR3 has 16 amino acids. The V gene lost 0 bases and the J gene lost 5 bases, with 14 bases spanning the gap. The CDR3 region has the DNA TGTGCCAGCAGTTACTCGTATGGACTCTCGCACAATGAGCAGTTCTTC. This gives the protein CASSYSYGLSHNEQFF.

This chain links TRBV2 with TRBJ1-5, with a possible D match to TRBD1 (6 bases). With 4 bases removed from V and 4 bases from J, the gap between germline ends came to 11 bases. This CDR3 has 14 residues. Germline V gene lookup returns CDR1 SNHLY and CDR2 FYNNEI. CDR3 sequence (DNA): TGTGCCAGCAGTGGAGGACAGCAGAATCAGCCCCAGCATTTT. Protein product: CASSGGQQNQPQHF.

V is TRBV10-3 and J is TRBJ2-1; D not resolved. V dropped 0 bases and J dropped 9 bases, with 9 bases sitting between them. The CDR3 is 13 amino acids. Germline values: CDR1 ENHRY, CDR2 SYGVKD. The CDR3 spells CAISESSLPEQFF. As DNA, the CDR3 is TGTGCCATCAGTGAGTCGAGTCTCCCTGAGCAGTTCTTC.

This clone was seen a single time. The chain is built from TRBV5-4 and TRBJ2-5, with 12 bases fitting TRBD1. The germline CDR1 and CDR2 sequences are SGHNT and YYREEE (reference sequence). Losses at the gene ends were 4 bases for V and 1 base for J; bases not matched to a gene: 5. The CDR3 contains 16 residues. The CDR3, as DNA: TGTGCCAGCAGCCGCCGGGACAGGGGGCTCCAAGAGACCCAGTACTTC. Translating it yields CASSRRDRGLQETQYF.

V usage is TRBV5-1 and J usage is TRBJ2-7, with 8 bases fitting TRBD1. The germline gives CDR1 SGHRS, CDR2 YFSETQ. This CDR3 has 16 residues. The trim removed 4 bases at V and 6 bases at J, leaving 15 bases unmatched. CDR3 coding DNA: TGCGCCAGCAGCCCGGCTAACGGACAGGGTTCGACCGAGCAGTACTTC. This translates into CASSPANGQGSTEQYF.

The chain joins TRBV25-1 to TRBJ1-1; the D is unclear. CDR1 and CDR2 (germline): MGHDK, SYGVNS. V lost 4 bases to trimming and J lost 1 base, with 7 bases between them. This CDR3 has 13 amino acids. This CDR3 reads CASSAFGNTEAFF. In DNA, the CDR3 is TGTGCCAGCAGTGCCTTCGGGAACACTGAAGCTTTCTTT. The entire variable domain, with the rest obtained from reference TRBV25-1 and TRBJ1-1, is as follows: EADIYQTPRYLVIGTGKKITLECSQTMGHDKMYWYQQDPGMELHLIHYSYGVNSTEKGDLSSESTVSRIRTEHFPLTLESARPSHTSQYLCASSAFGNTEAFFGQGTRLTVV.

The J gene is TRBJ1-1, the V gene TRBV18, with a tentative D call TRBD1 (5 bases). Germline V lookup: CDR1 KGHSH, CDR2 LQKENI. This CDR3 comprises 14 residues. Trimming took 6 bases from V and 2 from J, leaving 13 bases between them. The chain's CDR3 is CASSPGWGNTEAFF. DNA for the CDR3: TGTGCCAGCTCGCCCGGTTGGGGCAACACTGAAGCTTTCTTT.

This rearrangement joins TRBV9 to TRBJ1-2; perhaps TRBD1 as D (5 bases). CDR1 is SGDLS, CDR2 YYNGEE, per germline. This CDR3 has 15 amino acids. V gave up 1 base and J gave up 4 bases, with 14 bases separating them. CDR3 amino acids: CASSVTGSPTYGYTF. In DNA form, the CDR3 reads TGTGCCAGCAGCGTAACAGGTTCCCCAACCTATGGCTACACCTTC.

This clone was counted between two and nine times. The chain recombines TRBV25-1 with TRBJ2-3, with D tentatively TRBD1 (7 bases). Trimming left V 2 bases short and J 3 bases short, with 15 bases between. Germline V gene data show CDR1 as MGHDK and CDR2 as SYGVNS. This CDR3 region has 16 residues. The CDR3, as DNA: TGTGCCAGCAGTGAAGAGACAGGGAGGTCAACAGATACGCAGTATTTT. Translated, it gives CASSEETGRSTDTQYF. The complete variable domain, with remaining parts taken from reference TRBV25-1 and TRBJ2-3, reads EADIYQTPRYLVIGTGKKITLECSQTMGHDKMYWYQQDPGMELHLIHYSYGVNSTEKGDLSSESTVSRIRTEHFPLTLESARPSHTSQYLCASSEETGRSTDTQYFGPGTRLTVL.

CDR3 amino acids: CASSARGSIAYEQYF. The CDR3 bases are TGTGCCAGCAGCGCCCGGGGATCTATCGCCTACGAGCAGTACTTC. V and J are TRBV7-2 and TRBJ2-7, with D tentatively TRBD2 (5 bases). This CDR3 contains 15 residues. V was trimmed by 5 bases and J by 2 bases, leaving 16 bases between them. The V gene's germline CDR1 is SGHTA and CDR2 FQGNSA. The whole variable domain, filled in from reference TRBV7-2 and TRBJ2-7, reads GAGVSQSPSNKVTEKGKDVELRCDPISGHTALYWYRQSLGQGLEFLIYFQGNSAPDKSGLPSDRFSAERTGGSVSTLTIQRTQQEDSAVYLCASSARGSIAYEQYFGPGTRLTVT.

The V gene is TRBV25-1, the J gene TRBJ1-2, with 7 nucleotides matching TRBD1. CDR1 is MGHDK, CDR2 SYGVNS, per germline. The junction had 4 bases not matched to a gene; V was cut back by 7 bases and J by 2 bases. The CDR3 consists of 13 residues. This chain's CDR3 is CASTPGQNYGYTF. As DNA, the CDR3 is TGTGCCAGCACCCCGGGACAGAACTATGGCTACACCTTC.

J is TRBJ1-2 and V is TRBV19; TRBD1 agrees at 10 bases. V lost 6 bases and J lost 4; bases outside the gene matches: 8. The CDR3 consists of 15 residues. Germline V lookup: CDR1 LNHDA, CDR2 SQIVND (reference sequence). The CDR3 reads CASSPTRDRGYGYTF. The CDR3 DNA reads TGTGCCAGTAGCCCCACCCGGGACAGGGGCTATGGCTACACCTTC.

Comments on this clone: A read error may produce the germline difference seen at one junction end. This chain joins TRBV14 and TRBJ2-7, with 10 bases matching TRBD2. In germline, CDR1 is SGHDN, CDR2 FVKESK. CDR3 length: 17 amino acids. The CDR3 here is CARSPGGERGGLYEQYF. For the CDR3, the DNA is TGTGCCCGCAGCCCAGGGGGCGAGCGGGGGGGCCTATACGAGCAGTACTTC.

V is TRBV7-9 and J is TRBJ2-5; 8 positions match TRBD2. There are 15 residues in the CDR3. CDR1 SEHNR and CDR2 FQNEAQ come from the germline V gene (reference sequence). The ends lost 3 bases at V and 7 bases at J; junction bases unmatched: 10. CDR3 DNA sequence: TGTGCCAGCAGCTTTTTACTAGCGGCCCCAGGGACCCAGTACTTC. Amino acids: CASSFLLAAPGTQYF. The variable domain in full, completed from reference TRBV7-9 and TRBJ2-5, reads DTGVSQNPRHKITKRGQNVTFRCDPISEHNRLYWYRQTLGQGPEFLTYFQNEAQLEKSRLLSDRFSAERPKGSFSTLEIQRTEQGDSAMYLCASSFLLAAPGTQYFGPGTRLLVL.

The rearrangement uses TRBV6-6 and TRBJ2-1; TRBD2 matches at 12 bases. CDR3 size: 16 residues. CDR1 is MNHNY and CDR2 is SVGAGI in the germline V gene (reference sequence). J gave up 9 bases and V 5 bases, and 11 bases lay outside the gene matches. The CDR3 spells CASSGLASGGASEQFF. The CDR3, as DNA: TGTGCCAGCAGTGGCTTGGCTAGCGGGGGGGCGAGTGAGCAGTTCTTC.

The genes are TRBV18 and TRBJ1-2; TRBD1 aligns across 9 bases. V lost 2 bases, J lost 4 bases, and 8 bases stayed unmatched. The CDR3 extends over 16 amino acids. CDR1 and CDR2 from the germline V gene are KGHSH and LQKENI. The chain's CDR3 is CASSPARDRDFYGYTF. The CDR3 bases are TGTGCCAGCTCACCAGCCCGGGACAGGGATTTCTATGGCTACACCTTC.

The chain joins TRBV18 to TRBJ1-6; weak D call: TRBD1 (5 bases). CDR1 is KGHSH and CDR2 is LQKENI in the germline V gene. The CDR3 length is 13 residues. V lost 6 bases and J 13 bases, leaving 16 bases between the germline ends. The CDR3 coding sequence is TGTGCCAGCTCCGAAGGCCAGGGCCAGCCCCTCCACTTT. It yields the protein CASSEGQGQPLHF.

DNA for the CDR3: TGTGCCAGTAGTAAACAGGGTGACACCGGGGAGCTGTTTTTT. Amino acids: CASSKQGDTGELFF. The J gene is TRBJ2-2, the V gene TRBV19, with TRBD1 as a possible D gene (6 bases). The germline V gene encodes CDR1 LNHDA and CDR2 SQIVND (reference sequence). The CDR3 runs 14 residues. The V gene lost 4 bases and the J gene lost 3 bases, with 9 bases spanning the gap.

The V and J genes are TRBV3-1 (or the pseudogene TRBV3-2) and TRBJ1-1; 7 nucleotides align to TRBD1. Germline assignment: CDR1 LGHDT and CDR2 YNNKEL (reference sequence). The V gene end was trimmed by 2 bases and the J gene end by 0 bases; junction bases not matched to a gene: 9. The CDR3 sequence is 17 residues long. This chain's CDR3 is CASSQMTGTGMNTEAFF. CDR3 DNA: TGTGCCAGCAGCCAAATGACAGGGACGGGAATGAACACTGAAGCTTTCTTT.

V gene TRBV5-1 combines with J gene TRBJ2-5; D uncertain. CDR3 length equals 15 residues. CDR1 and CDR2 (germline): SGHRS, YFSETQ. V lost 0 bases and J lost 3, with 12 bases in between. As DNA, the CDR3 is TGCGCCAGCAGCTTGGCCGCGGCAGCTGAAGAGACCCAGTACTTC. Amino acid sequence: CASSLAAAAEETQYF.